The present TCR beta chain was sequenced within a study of T cell responses to AZD1222 COVID-19 vaccine. The CDR3 contains 16 residues. V gave up 4 bases and J gave up 1 base; unmatched junction bases: 10. The germline V gene encodes CDR1 SQVTM and CDR2 ANQGSEA. Libraries were prepared by immunoSEQ multiplex PCR; TCRdb keeps only in-frame clonotypes and omits some of them. The data show 66,000 or so clones, with about four fifths seen just once and 23% held by the top ten. The sequence came from an adult in good health. The sequencing used peripheral blood, collected on day 0 of MenACWY control vaccination. The rearrangement uses TRBV29-1 and TRBJ1-2, with 9 bases fitting TRBD1. Written as DNA, the CDR3 is TGCAGCGTTGGCGGGGGACAGGGCACACTTAACTATGGCTACACCTTC. Protein: CSVGGGQGTLNYGYTF.